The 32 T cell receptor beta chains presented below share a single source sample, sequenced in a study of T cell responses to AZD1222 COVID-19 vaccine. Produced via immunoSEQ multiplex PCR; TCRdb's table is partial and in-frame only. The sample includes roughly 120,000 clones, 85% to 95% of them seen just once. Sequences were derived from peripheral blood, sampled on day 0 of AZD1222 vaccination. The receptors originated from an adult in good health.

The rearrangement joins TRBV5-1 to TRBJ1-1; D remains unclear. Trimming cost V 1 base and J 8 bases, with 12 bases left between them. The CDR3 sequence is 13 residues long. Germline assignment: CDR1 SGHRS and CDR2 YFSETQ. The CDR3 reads CASSLTGSGEAFF. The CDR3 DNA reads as TGCGCCAGCAGCTTGACTGGGTCTGGGGAAGCTTTCTTT.

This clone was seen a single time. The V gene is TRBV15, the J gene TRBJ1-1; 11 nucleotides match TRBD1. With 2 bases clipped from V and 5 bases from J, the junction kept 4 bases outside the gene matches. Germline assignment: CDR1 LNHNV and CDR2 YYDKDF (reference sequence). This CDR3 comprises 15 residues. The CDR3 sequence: CATSRFGTGGTEAFF. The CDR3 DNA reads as TGTGCCACCAGCAGATTTGGGACAGGGGGTACTGAAGCTTTCTTT. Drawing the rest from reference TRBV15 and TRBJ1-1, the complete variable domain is DAMVIQNPRYQVTQFGKPVTLSCSQTLNHNVMYWYQQKSSQAPKLLFHYYDKDFNNEADTPDNFQSRRPNTSFCFLDIRSPGLGDTAMYLCATSRFGTGGTEAFFGQGTRLTVV.

The CDR3 spells CASSKRTGTGELFF. Here the CDR3 DNA reads TGTGCCAGCAGCAAGCGGACGGGCACCGGGGAGCTGTTTTTT. V gene TRBV7-6 combines with J gene TRBJ2-2; possible D gene TRBD2, 5 bases. V was cut by 5 bases and J by 4 bases, with 11 bases left in between. CDR1 SGHVS and CDR2 FNYEAQ come from the germline V gene. CDR3 size: 14 residues.

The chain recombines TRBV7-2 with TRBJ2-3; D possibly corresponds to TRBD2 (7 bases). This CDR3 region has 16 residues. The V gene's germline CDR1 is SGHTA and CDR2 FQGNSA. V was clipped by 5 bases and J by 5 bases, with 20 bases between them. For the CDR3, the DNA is TGTGCCAGCAGCCGCAATGAGGGGGGGCAATTAGATACGCAGTATTTT. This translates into CASSRNEGGQLDTQYF.

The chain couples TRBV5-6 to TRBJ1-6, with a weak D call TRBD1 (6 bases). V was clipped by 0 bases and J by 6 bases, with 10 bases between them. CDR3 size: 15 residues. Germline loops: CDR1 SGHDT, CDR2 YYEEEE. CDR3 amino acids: CASSLGTESNSPLHF. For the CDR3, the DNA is TGTGCCAGCAGCTTGGGGACAGAATCTAATTCACCCCTCCACTTT.

This CDR3 is CASSETQGNSYEQYF. The CDR3 nucleotides are TGTGCCAGCAGTGAAACCCAGGGAAACTCCTACGAGCAGTACTTC. V is TRBV25-1 and J is TRBJ2-7, with D tentatively TRBD1 (5 bases). Trimming removed 2 bases from V and 0 bases from J, with 11 bases in between. CDR1 is MGHDK and CDR2 is SYGVNS in the germline V gene. This CDR3 has 15 residues.

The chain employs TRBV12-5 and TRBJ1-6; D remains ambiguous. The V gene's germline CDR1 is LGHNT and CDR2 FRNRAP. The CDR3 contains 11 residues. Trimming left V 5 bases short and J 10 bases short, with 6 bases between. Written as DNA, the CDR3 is TGTGCTAGTGGTCCCGGGTCACCCCTCCACTTT. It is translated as CASGPGSPLHF.

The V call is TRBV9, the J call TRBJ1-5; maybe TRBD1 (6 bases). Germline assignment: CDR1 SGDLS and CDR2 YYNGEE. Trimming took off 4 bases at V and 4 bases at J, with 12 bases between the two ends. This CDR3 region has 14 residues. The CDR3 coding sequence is TGTGCCAGCAGCCCAGGGGCAAAAAATCAGCCCCAGCATTTT. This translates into CASSPGAKNQPQHF.

The chain's CDR3 is CASSLSSRGINEQYF. The CDR3 region has the DNA TGTGCCAGCAGCTTATCTAGCAGGGGAATCAACGAGCAGTACTTC. V is TRBV7-6 and J is TRBJ2-7; D is perhaps TRBD1 (6 bases). The V and J ends lost 2 bases and 5 bases respectively, with 16 bases between them. Germline lookup yields CDR1 SGHVS and CDR2 FNYEAQ. This CDR3 has 15 amino acids.

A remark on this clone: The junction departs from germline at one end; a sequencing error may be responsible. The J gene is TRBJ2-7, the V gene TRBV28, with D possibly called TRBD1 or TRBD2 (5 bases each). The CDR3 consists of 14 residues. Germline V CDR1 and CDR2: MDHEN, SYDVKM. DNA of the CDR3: TGTGCCAGCGAGTCTTGGGGGTTCTCCCACGAGCAGTACTTC. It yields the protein CASESWGFSHEQYF.

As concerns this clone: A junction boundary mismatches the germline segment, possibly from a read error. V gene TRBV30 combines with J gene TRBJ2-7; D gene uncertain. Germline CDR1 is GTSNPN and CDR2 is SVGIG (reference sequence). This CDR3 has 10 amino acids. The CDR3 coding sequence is TGTGCCTGGAGCCGTCACGATGAAGACTTC. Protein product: CAWSRHDEDF.

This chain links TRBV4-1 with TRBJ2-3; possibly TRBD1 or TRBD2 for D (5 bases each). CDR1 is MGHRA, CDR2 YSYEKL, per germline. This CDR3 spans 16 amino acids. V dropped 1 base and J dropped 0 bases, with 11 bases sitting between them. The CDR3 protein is CASSQVSRGSTDTQYF. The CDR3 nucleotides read TGCGCCAGCAGCCAAGTTTCCCGGGGCAGCACAGATACGCAGTATTTT.

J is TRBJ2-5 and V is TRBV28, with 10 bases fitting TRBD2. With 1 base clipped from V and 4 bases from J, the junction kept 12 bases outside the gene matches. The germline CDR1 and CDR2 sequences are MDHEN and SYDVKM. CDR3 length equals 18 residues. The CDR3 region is CASSLYGGSGGITETQYF. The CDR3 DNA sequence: TGTGCCAGCAGTTTATATGGGGGTAGCGGGGGGATTACAGAGACCCAGTACTTC.

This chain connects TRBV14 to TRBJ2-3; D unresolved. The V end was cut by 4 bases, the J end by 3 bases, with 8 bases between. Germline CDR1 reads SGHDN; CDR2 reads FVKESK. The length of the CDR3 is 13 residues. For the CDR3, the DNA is TGTGCCAGCAGCCTTGAGGCAACAGATACGCAGTATTTT. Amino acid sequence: CASSLEATDTQYF. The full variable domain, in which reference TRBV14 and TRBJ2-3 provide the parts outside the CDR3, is EAGVTQFPSHSVIEKGQTVTLRCDPISGHDNLYWYRRVMGKEIKFLLHFVKESKQDESGMPNNRFLAERTGGTYSTLKVQPAELEDSGVYFCASSLEATDTQYFGPGTRLTVL.

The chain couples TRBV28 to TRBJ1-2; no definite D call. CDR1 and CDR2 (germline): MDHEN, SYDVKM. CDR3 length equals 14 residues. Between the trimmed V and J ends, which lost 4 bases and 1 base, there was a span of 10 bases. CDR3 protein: CASSSGWGNYGYTF. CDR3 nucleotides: TGTGCCAGCAGTTCAGGTTGGGGTAACTATGGCTACACCTTC.

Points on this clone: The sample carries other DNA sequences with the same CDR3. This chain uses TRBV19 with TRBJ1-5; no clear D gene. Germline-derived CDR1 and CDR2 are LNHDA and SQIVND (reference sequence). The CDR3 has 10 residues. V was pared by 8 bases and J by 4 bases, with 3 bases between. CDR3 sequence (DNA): TGTGCCAGTGGTAATCAGCCCCAGCATTTT. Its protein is CASGNQPQHF.

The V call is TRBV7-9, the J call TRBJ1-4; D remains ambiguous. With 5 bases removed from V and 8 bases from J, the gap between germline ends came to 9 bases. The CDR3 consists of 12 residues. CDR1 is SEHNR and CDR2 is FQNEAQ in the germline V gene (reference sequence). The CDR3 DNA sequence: TGTGCCAGCAGCACTCTGTACGAAAAACTGTTTTTT. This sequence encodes CASSTLYEKLFF.

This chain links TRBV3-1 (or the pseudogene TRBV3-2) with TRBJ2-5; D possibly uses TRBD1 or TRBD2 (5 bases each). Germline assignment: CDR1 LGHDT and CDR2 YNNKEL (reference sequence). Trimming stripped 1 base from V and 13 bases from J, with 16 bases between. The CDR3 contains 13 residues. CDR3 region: CASSQGSGVGTYF. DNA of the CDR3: TGTGCCAGCAGCCAAGGGTCCGGTGTGGGGACGTACTTC.

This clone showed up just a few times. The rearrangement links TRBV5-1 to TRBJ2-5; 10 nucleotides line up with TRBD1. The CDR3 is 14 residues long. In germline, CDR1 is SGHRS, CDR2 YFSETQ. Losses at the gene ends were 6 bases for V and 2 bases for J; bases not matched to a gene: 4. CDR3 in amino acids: CASTRDRGQETQYF. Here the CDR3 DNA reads TGCGCCAGCACCCGGGACAGGGGTCAAGAGACCCAGTACTTC.

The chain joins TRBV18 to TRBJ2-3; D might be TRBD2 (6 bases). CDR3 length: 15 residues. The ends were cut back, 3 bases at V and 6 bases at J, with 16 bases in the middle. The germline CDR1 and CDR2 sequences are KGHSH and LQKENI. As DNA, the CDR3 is TGTGCCAGCTCACCCTCGGGACTGCCCGGGGATACGCAGTATTTT. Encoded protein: CASSPSGLPGDTQYF.

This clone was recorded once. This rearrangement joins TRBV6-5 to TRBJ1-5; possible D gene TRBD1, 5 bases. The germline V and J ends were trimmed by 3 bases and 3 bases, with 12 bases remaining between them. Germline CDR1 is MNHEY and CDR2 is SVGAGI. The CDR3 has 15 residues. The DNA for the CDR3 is TGTGCCAGCAGTTATTCCAGGGCCCTCAATCAGCCCCAGCATTTT. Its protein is CASSYSRALNQPQHF.

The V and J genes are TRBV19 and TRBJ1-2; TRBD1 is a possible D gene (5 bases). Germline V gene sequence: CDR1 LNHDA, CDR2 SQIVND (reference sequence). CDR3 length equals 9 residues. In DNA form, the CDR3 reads TGTGGGACCAGGGCCGGCTACACCTTC. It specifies CGTRAGYTF.

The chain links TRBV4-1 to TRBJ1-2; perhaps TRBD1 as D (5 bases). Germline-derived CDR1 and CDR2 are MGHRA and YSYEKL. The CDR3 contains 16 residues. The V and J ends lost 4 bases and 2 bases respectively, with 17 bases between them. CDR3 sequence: CASSRDSGTVNYGYTF. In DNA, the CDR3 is TGCGCCAGCAGCCGGGATTCCGGGACGGTAAACTATGGCTACACCTTC.

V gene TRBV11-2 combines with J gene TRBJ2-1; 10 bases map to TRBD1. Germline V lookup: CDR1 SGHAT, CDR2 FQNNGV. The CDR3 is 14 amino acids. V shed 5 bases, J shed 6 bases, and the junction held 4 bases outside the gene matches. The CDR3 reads CASSLRTGGNEQFF. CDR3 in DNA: TGTGCCAGCAGCCTCCGGACAGGGGGCAATGAGCAGTTCTTC.

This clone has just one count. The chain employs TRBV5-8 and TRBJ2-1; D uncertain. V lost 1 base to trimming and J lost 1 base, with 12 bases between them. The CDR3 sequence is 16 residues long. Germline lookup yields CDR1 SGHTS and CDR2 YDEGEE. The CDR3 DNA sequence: TGTGCCAGCAGCTTGAGCGACACGTTATCCTACAATGAGCAGTTCTTC. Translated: CASSLSDTLSYNEQFF.

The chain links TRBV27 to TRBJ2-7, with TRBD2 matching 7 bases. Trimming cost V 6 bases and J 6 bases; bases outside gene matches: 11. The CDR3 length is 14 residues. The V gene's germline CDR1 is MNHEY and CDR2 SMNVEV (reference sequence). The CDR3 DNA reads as TGTGCCAGCAGAAGAAGCGGGGAGGGAACCGAGCAGTACTTC. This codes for CASRRSGEGTEQYF.

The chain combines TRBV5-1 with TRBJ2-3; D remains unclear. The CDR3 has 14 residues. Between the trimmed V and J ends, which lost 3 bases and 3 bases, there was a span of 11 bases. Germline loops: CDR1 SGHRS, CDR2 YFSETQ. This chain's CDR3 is CASSSELTTDTQYF. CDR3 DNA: TGCGCCAGCAGCTCCGAACTCACAACAGATACGCAGTATTTT.

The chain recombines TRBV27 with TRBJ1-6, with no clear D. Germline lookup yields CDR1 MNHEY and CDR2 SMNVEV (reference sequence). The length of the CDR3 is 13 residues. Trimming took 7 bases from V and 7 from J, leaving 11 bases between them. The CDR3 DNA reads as TGTGCCAGCACCTCCAACGTGAATTCACCCCTCCACTTT. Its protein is CASTSNVNSPLHF.

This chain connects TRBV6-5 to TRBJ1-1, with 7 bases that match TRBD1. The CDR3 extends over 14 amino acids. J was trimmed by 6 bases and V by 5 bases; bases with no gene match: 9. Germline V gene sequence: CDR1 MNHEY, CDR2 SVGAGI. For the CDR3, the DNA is TGTGCCAGCAGTCCACAGGGGCGGCCGCCTGAAGCTTTCTTT. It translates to CASSPQGRPPEAFF.

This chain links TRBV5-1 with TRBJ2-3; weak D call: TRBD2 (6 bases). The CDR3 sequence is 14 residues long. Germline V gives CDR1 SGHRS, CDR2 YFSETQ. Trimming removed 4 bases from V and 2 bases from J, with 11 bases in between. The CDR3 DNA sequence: TGCGCCAGCAGCACCCGACTAGACACAGATACGCAGTATTTT. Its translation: CASSTRLDTDTQYF.

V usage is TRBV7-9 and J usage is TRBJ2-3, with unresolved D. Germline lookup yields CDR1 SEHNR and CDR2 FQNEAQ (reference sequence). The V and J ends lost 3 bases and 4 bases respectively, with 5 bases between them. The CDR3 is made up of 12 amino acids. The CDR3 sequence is CASSFVADTQYF. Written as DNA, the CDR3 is TGTGCCAGCAGCTTCGTAGCAGATACGCAGTATTTT.

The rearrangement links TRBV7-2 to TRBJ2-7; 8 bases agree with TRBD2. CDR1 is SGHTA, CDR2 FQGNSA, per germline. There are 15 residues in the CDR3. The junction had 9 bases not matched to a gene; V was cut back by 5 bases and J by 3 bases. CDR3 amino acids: CASSILAAQLYEQYF. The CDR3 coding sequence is TGTGCCAGCAGCATACTAGCGGCGCAACTCTACGAGCAGTACTTC.